This paragraph covers one T cell receptor (beta chain) sequence. The data stem from a study of shared clonotypes between healthy human individuals. The CDR3 covers 15 residues. CDR1 and CDR2 (germline): SGHVS, FNYEAQ. Unmatched junction bases numbered 7, after V lost 5 bases and J lost 5 bases. Sequenced by immunoSEQ multiplex PCR; TCRdb stores in-frame clones only, minus some. In the table there are under 1,100,000 clones, about 80% of which are singletons. The chain uses TRBV7-6 and TRBJ2-1; 9 bases agree with TRBD2. The source is a man aged 18 to 29 in good health. Some clones in this sample may be carry-over from other donors' samples. The sample consisted of memory CD4+ T cells from PBMCs. Subset of the sample: CD45RA-negative fraction. The CDR3 bases are TGTGCCAGCAGCCGCCTAGCGGGGCTGGACAATGAGCAGTTCTTC. Its protein is CASSRLAGLDNEQFF.